These T cell receptor beta chains were read from a single sample in a study of cytomegalovirus exposure and HLA in healthy donors. Repertoires were generated with immunoSEQ multiplex PCR, while TCRdb's copy carries only in-frame clones and drops some. The repertoire includes roughly 100,000 clones, about 85% of them detected once, and about 4% sits in the top ten. The sample comprised PBMCs. The receptors were gathered from a woman under 30 in good health and CMV-seropositive. Each CDR3 is given with its conserved first and last residue. The order of the fields is V gene, clone size, D gene, J gene, CDR3 protein, CDR3 DNA. A D gene is named only where the DNA matches it firmly. Expanded clones are given a class, and other clones once, few, many or no size at all.

V: TRBV27; size: .; D: .; J: TRBJ1-2; CDR3: CASSLSGGEVHFGYTF; DNA: TGTGCCAGCAGTTTAAGCGGGGGTGAGGTTCATTTTGGCTACACCTTC
V: TRBV11-2; size: .; D: .; J: TRBJ2-7; CDR3: CASSSFLRDTRYEQYF; DNA: TGTGCCAGCAGCTCCTTCCTCCGGGACACGAGGTACGAGCAGTACTTC
V: TRBV11-3; size: .; D: TRBD1; J: TRBJ2-7; CDR3: CASRKTGTYEQYF; DNA: TGTGCCAGCAGAAAGACAGGGACCTACGAGCAGTACTTC
V: TRBV18; size: .; D: TRBD1; J: TRBJ1-1; CDR3: CASSPPGQGAQVAFF; DNA: TGTGCCAGCTCACCACCGGGACAGGGGGCGCAAGTGGCTTTCTTT
V: TRBV30; size: .; D: .; J: TRBJ1-1; CDR3: CAWFLTANTEAFF; DNA: TGTGCCTGGTTCTTGACAGCGAACACTGAAGCTTTCTTT
V: TRBV5-1; size: .; D: .; J: TRBJ1-4; CDR3: CASSWDINEKLFF; DNA: TGCGCCAGCAGCTGGGACATCAATGAAAAACTGTTTTTT
V: TRBV28; size: .; D: TRBD2; J: TRBJ2-7; CDR3: CASTRTSGAYEQYF; DNA: TGTGCCAGCACCCGGACTAGCGGGGCCTACGAGCAGTACTTC
V: TRBV6-1; size: .; D: TRBD1; J: TRBJ2-1; CDR3: CASSGRDSVNEQFF; DNA: TGTGCCAGCAGTGGAAGGGACAGCGTCAATGAGCAGTTCTTC
V: TRBV18; size: few; D: TRBD1; J: TRBJ1-2; CDR3: CASSPGQDYGYTF; DNA: TGTGCCAGCTCACCCGGACAGGACTATGGCTACACCTTC
V: TRBV27; size: once; D: TRBD2; J: TRBJ2-1; CDR3: CASSLRVGGDEQFF; DNA: TGTGCCAGCAGTTTACGCGTGGGAGGGGATGAGCAGTTCTTC
V: TRBV18; size: .; D: TRBD1; J: TRBJ1-2; CDR3: CASSPLRGRKGGYTF; DNA: TGTGCCAGCTCGCCTCTCAGGGGGCGAAAAGGCGGCTACACCTTC
V: TRBV6-6; size: .; D: TRBD1; J: TRBJ1-1; CDR3: CAIQDRVDTEAFF; DNA: TGTGCCATCCAGGACAGGGTGGACACTGAAGCTTTCTTT
V: TRBV18; size: .; D: TRBD1; J: TRBJ2-5; CDR3: CASSPGQAFQETQYF; DNA: TGTGCCAGCTCACCGGGACAGGCGTTCCAAGAGACCCAGTACTTC
V: TRBV28; size: .; D: .; J: TRBJ2-7; CDR3: CASSFPLGRREYEQYF; DNA: TGTGCCAGCAGTTTCCCCCTCGGGAGACGAGAATACGAGCAGTACTTC
V: TRBV11-3; size: .; D: TRBD1; J: TRBJ1-4; CDR3: CASSPPRGGHEKLFF; DNA: TGTGCCAGCAGCCCTCCTCGAGGGGGCCACGAAAAACTGTTTTTT
V: TRBV7-2; size: .; D: .; J: TRBJ1-1; CDR3: CASSLGHQVNTEAFF; DNA: TGTGCCAGCAGCTTAGGACATCAAGTGAACACTGAAGCTTTCTTT
V: TRBV5-6; size: .; D: .; J: TRBJ1-1; CDR3: CASSFHGGATEAFF; DNA: TGTGCCAGCAGCTTCCACGGGGGGGCGACTGAAGCTTTCTTT
V: TRBV21-1; size: .; D: .; J: TRBJ1-2; CDR3: CASTTHGLLYGYTF; DNA: TGTGCCAGCACCACCCATGGGCTCCTCTATGGCTACACCTTC
V: TRBV9; size: .; D: TRBD2; J: TRBJ2-5; CDR3: CASTPSGTYQETQYF; DNA: TGTGCCAGCACCCCTAGCGGGACGTACCAAGAGACCCAGTACTTC
V: TRBV28; size: .; D: TRBD1; J: TRBJ1-5; CDR3: CASGGGAGGQPQHF; DNA: TGTGCCAGCGGAGGGGGCGCGGGGGGGCAGCCCCAGCATTTT
V: TRBV7-9; size: few; D: TRBD2; J: TRBJ2-1; CDR3: CASSLRRTGGRVNEQFF; DNA: TGTGCCAGCAGCTTACGCCGTACGGGGGGGAGGGTGAATGAGCAGTTCTTC
V: TRBV30; size: once; D: .; J: TRBJ1-4; CDR3: CAWRPGGITTNEKLFF; DNA: TGTGCCTGGAGACCAGGAGGCATCACCACTAATGAAAAACTGTTTTTT
V: TRBV5-1; size: .; D: .; J: TRBJ1-1; CDR3: CASSFGVEAFF; DNA: TGCGCCAGCAGCTTCGGGGTTGAAGCTTTCTTT
V: TRBV5-1; size: .; D: .; J: TRBJ1-4; CDR3: CASSRSTGSNEKLFF; DNA: TGCGCCAGCAGCCGATCAACAGGGAGCAATGAAAAACTGTTTTTT
V: TRBV30; size: .; D: TRBD2; J: TRBJ2-1; CDR3: CAWTSGRHEQFF; DNA: TGTGCCTGGACTAGCGGGAGACATGAGCAGTTCTTC
V: TRBV9; size: .; D: TRBD1; J: TRBJ2-2; CDR3: CASSVQGASGELFF; DNA: TGTGCCAGCAGCGTACAGGGGGCATCCGGGGAGCTGTTTTTT
V: TRBV4-2; size: .; D: .; J: TRBJ1-2; CDR3: CASSQARDTLMNYGYTF; DNA: TGTGCCAGCAGCCAAGCCAGGGACACCTTGATGAACTATGGCTACACCTTC